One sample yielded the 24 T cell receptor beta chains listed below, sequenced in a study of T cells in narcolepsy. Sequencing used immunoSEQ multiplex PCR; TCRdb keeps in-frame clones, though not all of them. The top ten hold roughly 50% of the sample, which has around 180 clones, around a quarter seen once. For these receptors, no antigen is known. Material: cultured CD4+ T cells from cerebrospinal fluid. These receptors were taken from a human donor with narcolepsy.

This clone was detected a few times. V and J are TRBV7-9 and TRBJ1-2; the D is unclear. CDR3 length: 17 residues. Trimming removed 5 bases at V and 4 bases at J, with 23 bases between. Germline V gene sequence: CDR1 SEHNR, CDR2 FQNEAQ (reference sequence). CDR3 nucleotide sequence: TGTGCCAGCAGCGATGTGCGACACCATGGAAAGACCTATGGCTACACCTTC. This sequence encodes CASSDVRHHGKTYGYTF. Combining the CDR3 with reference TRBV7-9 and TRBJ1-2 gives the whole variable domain DTGVSQNPRHKITKRGQNVTFRCDPISEHNRLYWYRQTLGQGPEFLTYFQNEAQLEKSRLLSDRFSAERPKGSFSTLEIQRTEQGDSAMYLCASSDVRHHGKTYGYTFGSGTRLTVV.

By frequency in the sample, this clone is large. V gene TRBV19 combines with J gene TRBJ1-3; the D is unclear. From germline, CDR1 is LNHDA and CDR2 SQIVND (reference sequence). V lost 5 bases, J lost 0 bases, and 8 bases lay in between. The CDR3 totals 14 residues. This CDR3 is CASSPRFSGNTIYF. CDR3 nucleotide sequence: TGTGCCAGTAGTCCGAGGTTCTCTGGAAACACCATATATTTT.

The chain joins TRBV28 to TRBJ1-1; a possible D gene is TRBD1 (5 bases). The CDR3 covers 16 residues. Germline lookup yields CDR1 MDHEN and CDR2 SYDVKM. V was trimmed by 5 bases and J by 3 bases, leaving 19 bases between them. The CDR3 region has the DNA TGTGCCAGCAGTCTCGCGGATGGGGCTAGGCACACTGAAGCTTTCTTT. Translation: CASSLADGARHTEAFF.

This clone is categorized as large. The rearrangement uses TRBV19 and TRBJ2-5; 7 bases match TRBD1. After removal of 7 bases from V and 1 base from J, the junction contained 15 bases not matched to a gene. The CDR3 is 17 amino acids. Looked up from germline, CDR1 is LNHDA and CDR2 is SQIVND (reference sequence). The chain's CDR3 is CASTRRPTGMSQETQYF. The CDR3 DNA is TGTGCCAGTACTCGCCGACCGACAGGGATGTCCCAAGAGACCCAGTACTTC.

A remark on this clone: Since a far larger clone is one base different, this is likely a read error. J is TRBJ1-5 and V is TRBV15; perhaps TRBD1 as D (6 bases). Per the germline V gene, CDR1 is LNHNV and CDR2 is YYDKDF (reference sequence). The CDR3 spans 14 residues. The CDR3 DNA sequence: TGTGCCATCAGCAGAGGAGGGGGGGGACAGCCCCAGCATTTT. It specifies CAISRGGGGQPQHF.

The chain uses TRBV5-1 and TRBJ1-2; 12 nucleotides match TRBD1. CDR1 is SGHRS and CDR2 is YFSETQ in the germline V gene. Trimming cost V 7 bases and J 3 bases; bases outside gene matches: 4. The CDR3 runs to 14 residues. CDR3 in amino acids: CASGTGGADYGYTF. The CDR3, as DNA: TGCGCCAGCGGGACAGGGGGCGCAGACTATGGCTACACCTTC.

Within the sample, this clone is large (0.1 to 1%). In DNA form, the CDR3 reads TGTGCCAGCAGAAACCTCGCAGGGGGCGGCGGGTACAATGAGCAGTTCTTC. It encodes CASRNLAGGGGYNEQFF. The chain couples TRBV27 to TRBJ2-1; 8 bases agree with TRBD1. The CDR3 is 17 residues long. The germline gives CDR1 MNHEY, CDR2 SMNVEV (reference sequence). J lost 4 bases, V lost 6 bases, and 14 bases had no gene match.

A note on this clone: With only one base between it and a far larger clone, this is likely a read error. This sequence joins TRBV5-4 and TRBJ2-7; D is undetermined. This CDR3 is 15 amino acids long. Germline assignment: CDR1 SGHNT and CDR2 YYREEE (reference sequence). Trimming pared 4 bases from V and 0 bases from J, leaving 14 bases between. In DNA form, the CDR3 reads TGTGCCAGCAGCCCGAGTGGGCAGAGCTCCTACGAGCAGTACTTC. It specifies CASSPSGQSSYEQYF.

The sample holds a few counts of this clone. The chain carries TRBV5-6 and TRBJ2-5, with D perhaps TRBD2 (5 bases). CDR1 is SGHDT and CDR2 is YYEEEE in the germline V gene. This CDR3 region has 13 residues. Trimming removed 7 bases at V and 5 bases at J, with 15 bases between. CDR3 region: CASGGGRAETQYF. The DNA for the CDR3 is TGTGCCAGCGGAGGTGGCAGAGCTGAGACCCAGTACTTC.

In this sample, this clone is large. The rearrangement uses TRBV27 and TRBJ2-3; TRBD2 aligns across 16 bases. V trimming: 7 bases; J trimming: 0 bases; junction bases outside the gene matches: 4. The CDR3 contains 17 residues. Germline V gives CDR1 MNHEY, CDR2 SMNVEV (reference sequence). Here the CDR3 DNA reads TGTGCCAGCAAGGGACTAGCGGGAGGGTATAGCACAGATACGCAGTATTTT. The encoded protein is CASKGLAGGYSTDTQYF.

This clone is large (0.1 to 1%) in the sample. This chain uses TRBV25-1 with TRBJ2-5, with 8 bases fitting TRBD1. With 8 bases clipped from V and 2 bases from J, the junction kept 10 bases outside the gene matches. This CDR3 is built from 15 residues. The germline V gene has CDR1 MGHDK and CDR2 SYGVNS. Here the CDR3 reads CASSRGDRGQETQYF. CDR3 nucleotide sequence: TGTGCCAGCTCCCGCGGAGACAGGGGTCAAGAGACCCAGTACTTC.

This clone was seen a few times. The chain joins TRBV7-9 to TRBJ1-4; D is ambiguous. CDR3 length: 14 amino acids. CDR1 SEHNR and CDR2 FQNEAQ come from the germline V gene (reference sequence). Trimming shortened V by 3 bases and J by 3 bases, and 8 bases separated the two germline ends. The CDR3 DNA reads TGTGCCAGCAGCTTCGAGAGATCTAATGAAAAACTGTTTTTT. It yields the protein CASSFERSNEKLFF.

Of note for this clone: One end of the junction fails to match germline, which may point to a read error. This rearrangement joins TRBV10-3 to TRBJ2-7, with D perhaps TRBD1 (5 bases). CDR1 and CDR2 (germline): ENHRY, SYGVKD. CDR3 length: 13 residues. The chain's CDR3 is CASSTPGKHEQYF. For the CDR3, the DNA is TGTGCCAGCAGTACCCCAGGGAAACACGAGCAGTACTTC.

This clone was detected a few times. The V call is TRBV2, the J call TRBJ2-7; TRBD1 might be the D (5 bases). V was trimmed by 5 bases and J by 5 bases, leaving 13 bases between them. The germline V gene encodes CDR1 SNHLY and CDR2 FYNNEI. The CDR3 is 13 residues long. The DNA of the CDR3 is TGTGCCAGCAGTACCCCAGGGAAACACGAGCAGTACTTC. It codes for CASSTPGKHEQYF.

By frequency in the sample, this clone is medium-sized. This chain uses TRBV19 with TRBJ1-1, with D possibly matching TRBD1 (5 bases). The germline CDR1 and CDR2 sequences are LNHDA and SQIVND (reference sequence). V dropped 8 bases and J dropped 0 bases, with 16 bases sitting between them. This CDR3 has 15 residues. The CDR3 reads CASFPPGNMNTEAFF. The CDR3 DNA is TGTGCCAGTTTCCCCCCAGGGAACATGAACACTGAAGCTTTCTTT.

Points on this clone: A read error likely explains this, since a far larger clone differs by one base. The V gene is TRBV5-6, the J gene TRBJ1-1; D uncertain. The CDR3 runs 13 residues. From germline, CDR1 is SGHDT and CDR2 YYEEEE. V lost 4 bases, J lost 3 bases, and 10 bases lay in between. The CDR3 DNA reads TGTGCCAGCAGCCTACAACGGGACACTGAAGCTTTCTTT. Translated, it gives CASSLQRDTEAFF.

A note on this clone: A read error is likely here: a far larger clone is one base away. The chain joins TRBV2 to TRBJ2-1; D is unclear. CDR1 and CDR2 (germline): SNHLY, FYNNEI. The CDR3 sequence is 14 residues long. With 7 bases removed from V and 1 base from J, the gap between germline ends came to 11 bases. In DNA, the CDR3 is TGTGCCAGCACACAACAGATGTCCTACAATGAGCAGTTCTTC. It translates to CASTQQMSYNEQFF.

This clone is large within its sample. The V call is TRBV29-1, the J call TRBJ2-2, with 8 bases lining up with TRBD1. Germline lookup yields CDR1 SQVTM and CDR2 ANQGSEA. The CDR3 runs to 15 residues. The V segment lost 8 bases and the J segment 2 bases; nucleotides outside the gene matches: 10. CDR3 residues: CSFSGQGRNTGELFF. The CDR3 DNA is TGCAGCTTCTCCGGACAGGGAAGAAACACCGGGGAGCTGTTTTTT.

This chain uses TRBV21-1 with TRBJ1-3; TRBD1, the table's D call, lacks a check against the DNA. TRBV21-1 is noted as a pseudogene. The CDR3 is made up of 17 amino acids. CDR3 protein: CASSPGMLQHARNTIYF. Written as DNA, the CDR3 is TGTGCCAGCAGCCCAGGTATGCTACAACACGCACGAAACACCATATATTTT.

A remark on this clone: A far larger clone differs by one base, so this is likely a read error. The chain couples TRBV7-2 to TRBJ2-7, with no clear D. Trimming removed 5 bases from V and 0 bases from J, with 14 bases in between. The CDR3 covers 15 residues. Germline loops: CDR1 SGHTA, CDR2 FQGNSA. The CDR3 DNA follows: TGTGCCAGCAGCCCGAGTGGGCAGAGCTCCTACGAGCAGTACTTC. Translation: CASSPSGQSSYEQYF.

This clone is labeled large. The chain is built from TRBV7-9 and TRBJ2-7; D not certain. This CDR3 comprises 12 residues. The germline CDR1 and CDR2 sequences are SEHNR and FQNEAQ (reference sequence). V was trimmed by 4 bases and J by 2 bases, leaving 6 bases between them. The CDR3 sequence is CASSYSTYEQYF. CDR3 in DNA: TGTGCCAGCAGCTACTCTACCTACGAGCAGTACTTC.

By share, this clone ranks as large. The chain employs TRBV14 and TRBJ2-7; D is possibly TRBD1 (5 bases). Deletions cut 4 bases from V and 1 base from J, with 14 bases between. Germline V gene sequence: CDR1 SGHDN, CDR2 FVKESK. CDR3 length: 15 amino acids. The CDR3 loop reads CASSRVGQISYEQYF. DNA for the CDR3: TGTGCCAGCAGCCGCGTGGGGCAGATATCCTACGAGCAGTACTTC.

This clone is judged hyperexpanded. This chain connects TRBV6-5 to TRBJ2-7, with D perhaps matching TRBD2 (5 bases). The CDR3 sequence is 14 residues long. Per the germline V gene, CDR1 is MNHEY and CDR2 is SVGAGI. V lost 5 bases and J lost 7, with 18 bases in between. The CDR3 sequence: CASSLMRASEEQYF. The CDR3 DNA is TGTGCCAGCAGTCTCATGAGGGCAAGTGAGGAGCAGTACTTC.

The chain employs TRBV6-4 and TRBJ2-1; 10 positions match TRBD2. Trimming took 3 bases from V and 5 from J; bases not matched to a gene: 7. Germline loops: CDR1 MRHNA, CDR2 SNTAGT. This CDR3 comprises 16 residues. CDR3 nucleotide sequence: TGTGCCAGCAGTGAAATACTAGCGGGGAATAACAATGAGCAGTTCTTC. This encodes CASSEILAGNNNEQFF.